Below are 27 T cell receptor beta chains sequenced from a single sample in a study of shared clonotypes between healthy human individuals. TCRdb's copy holds only in-frame clones and misses some; the assay was immunoSEQ multiplex PCR. In the table there are about 1 million clones, around 76% of which are singletons. The sequenced sample was memory CD4+ T cells sorted from blood. Subset given: CD45RA-negative fraction. The receptors stem from a man aged 18-30 years in good health.

This clone was found a few times. The chain carries TRBV14 and TRBJ1-1; the D is unclear. The V gene's germline CDR1 is SGHDN and CDR2 FVKESK. V was pared by 5 bases and J by 4 bases, with 5 bases between. The CDR3 sequence is 11 residues long. In nucleotides, the CDR3 is TGTGCCAGCAGCTCTGCCACTGAAGCTTTCTTT. Its translation is CASSSATEAFF.

This chain links TRBV19 with TRBJ2-5, with 7 bases that match TRBD2. The V gene's germline CDR1 is LNHDA and CDR2 SQIVND (reference sequence). J was trimmed by 5 bases and V by 5 bases; bases with no gene match: 8. The CDR3 contains 14 residues. The CDR3 is CASSYAGVAETQYF. In DNA form, the CDR3 reads TGTGCCAGTAGTTACGCGGGAGTGGCTGAGACCCAGTACTTC.

This clone has more than one count but fewer than ten. This chain connects TRBV9 to TRBJ1-6, with a weak D call TRBD1 (5 bases). The ends were cut back, 3 bases at V and 5 bases at J, with 9 bases in the middle. The CDR3 contains 14 residues. Germline V lookup: CDR1 SGDLS, CDR2 YYNGEE. The CDR3 is CASSGRVDNSPLHF. CDR3 coding DNA: TGTGCCAGCAGCGGCAGGGTTGATAATTCACCCCTCCACTTT. The whole variable domain, remainder taken from reference TRBV9 and TRBJ1-6, is DSGVTQTPKHLITATGQRVTLRCSPRSGDLSVYWYQQSLDQGLQFLIQYYNGEERAKGNILERFSAQQFPDLHSELNLSSLELGDSALYFCASSGRVDNSPLHFGNGTRLTVT.

The J gene is TRBJ2-1, the V gene TRBV7-2; 11 bases map to TRBD2. The CDR3 covers 15 residues. Germline CDR1 is SGHTA and CDR2 is FQGNSA. The ends lost 7 bases at V and 5 bases at J; junction bases unmatched: 7. CDR3 region: CASTGLAGSHNEQFF. In nucleotides, the CDR3 is TGTGCCAGCACAGGACTAGCGGGTTCACACAATGAGCAGTTCTTC.

The chain joins TRBV2 to TRBJ1-3; no reliable D call. The V gene lost 7 bases and the J gene lost 3 bases, with 19 bases spanning the gap. The germline CDR1 and CDR2 sequences are SNHLY and FYNNEI. The CDR3 runs 16 residues. CDR3 sequence (DNA): TGTGCCAGCACAGCAAACGAGGCTATCGGTGGAAACACCATATATTTT. Encoded protein: CASTANEAIGGNTIYF.

This sequence joins TRBV6-5 and TRBJ1-1; the D is unclear. There are 14 residues in the CDR3. Trimming pared 6 bases from V and 0 bases from J, leaving 11 bases between. In germline, CDR1 is MNHEY, CDR2 SVGAGI. This chain's CDR3 is CASSRSMLNTEAFF. The DNA for the CDR3 is TGTGCCAGCAGCCGGTCGATGCTGAACACTGAAGCTTTCTTT.

This chain links TRBV5-1 with TRBJ2-5; either TRBD1 or TRBD2 may fit D (5 bases each). In germline, CDR1 is SGHRS, CDR2 YFSETQ. The CDR3 is 14 residues long. Trimming left V 4 bases short and J 3 bases short, with 13 bases between. DNA of the CDR3: TGCGCCAGCAGCCCGCAGGGACCTAAAGAGACCCAGTACTTC. Translated, it gives CASSPQGPKETQYF.

In this sample, this clone turned up a few times. The rearrangement joins TRBV2 to TRBJ1-4; D not certain. Trimming left V 4 bases short and J 10 bases short, with 16 bases between. Germline assignment: CDR1 SNHLY and CDR2 FYNNEI. The CDR3 loop spans 14 amino acids. The CDR3 here is CASSVTDLIGKLFF. Written as DNA, the CDR3 is TGTGCCAGCAGTGTGACGGATTTAATCGGAAAACTGTTTTTT.

J is TRBJ2-7 and V is TRBV13; weak D call: TRBD1 (7 bases). Trimming removed 2 bases at V and 2 bases at J, with 10 bases between. Germline CDR1 PRHDT, CDR2 FYEKMQ (reference sequence). This CDR3 spans 14 amino acids. The CDR3 loop is CASSLSGGPYEQYF. In DNA form, the CDR3 reads TGTGCCAGCAGCTTATCAGGGGGGCCCTACGAGCAGTACTTC.

A word on this clone: At one end the junction does not follow the germline gene, possibly because of a read error. The rearrangement joins TRBV7-7 to TRBJ2-1; weak D call: TRBD2 (5 bases). This CDR3 is built from 14 residues. Germline V lookup: CDR1 SSHAT, CDR2 FNYEAQ (reference sequence). The CDR3 region has the DNA TGTGCTAGCAGCTTAGCGCCGGGTATGGTTGAGCAGTTCTTC. Translated, it gives CASSLAPGMVEQFF.

This sequence joins TRBV30 and TRBJ2-5; TRBD2 aligns across 10 bases. V lost 2 bases to trimming and J lost 5 bases; unmatched junction nucleotides: 20. Germline CDR1 reads GTSNPN; CDR2 reads SVGIG (reference sequence). The CDR3 is 19 residues long. CDR3 region: CAWSRRPGLAWEGVETQYF. The CDR3 DNA reads TGTGCCTGGAGTAGACGACCGGGACTAGCGTGGGAGGGGGTGGAGACCCAGTACTTC.

This rearrangement joins TRBV19 to TRBJ2-2; 8 positions agree with TRBD2. The CDR3 contains 15 residues. CDR1 is LNHDA and CDR2 is SQIVND in the germline V gene (reference sequence). V trimming: 7 bases; J trimming: 7 bases; junction bases outside the gene matches: 11. Here the CDR3 DNA reads TGTGCCAGTAAGGCCCGAGCGGGAGTGTTCGGGGAGCTGTTTTTT. The encoded protein is CASKARAGVFGELFF.

This CDR3 reads CASSILGTGGRADTQYF. The CDR3 region has the DNA TGTGCCAGCAGTATCCTCGGGACAGGGGGCAGGGCAGATACGCAGTATTTT. The genes are TRBV27 and TRBJ2-3; TRBD1 agrees at 12 bases. Germline CDR1 MNHEY, CDR2 SMNVEV (reference sequence). CDR3 size: 17 residues. With 5 bases clipped from V and 4 bases from J, the junction kept 10 bases outside the gene matches.

The rearrangement uses TRBV5-4 and TRBJ2-7, with a weak D call TRBD2 (5 bases). This CDR3 spans 16 amino acids. The germline V and J ends were trimmed by 1 base and 6 bases, with 20 bases remaining between them. Germline lookup yields CDR1 SGHNT and CDR2 YYREEE (reference sequence). In nucleotides, the CDR3 is TGTGCCAGCAGCTTGTCAGGAGGACTGGGTGTGGGCGAGCAGTACTTC. Translation: CASSLSGGLGVGEQYF.

The V call is TRBV6-1, the J call TRBJ2-7; D perhaps matches TRBD1 (5 bases). Trimming shortened V by 0 bases and J by 3 bases, and 9 bases separated the two germline ends. Per the germline V gene, CDR1 is MNHNS and CDR2 is SASEGT. CDR3 length: 14 amino acids. Written as DNA, the CDR3 is TGTGCCAGCAGTGAAGCGCCAGGGCTCTACGAGCAGTACTTC. This sequence encodes CASSEAPGLYEQYF.

There are a few counts of this clone. The chain employs TRBV11-2 and TRBJ1-6; D not certain. Germline CDR1 is SGHAT and CDR2 is FQNNGV. V was cut by 3 bases and J by 13 bases, with 10 bases left in between. The CDR3 runs to 12 residues. This CDR3 reads CASSFWGGPLHF. The CDR3 coding sequence is TGTGCCAGCAGCTTTTGGGGAGGGCCCCTCCACTTT.

As for this clone: Other DNA sequences in the same sample also yield this CDR3. The chain recombines TRBV2 with TRBJ2-5; the D call may be TRBD1 or TRBD2 (5 bases each). The V end lost 5 bases, the J end lost 4 bases, and 11 bases lay between the germline ends. Germline CDR1 and CDR2: SNHLY and FYNNEI. The CDR3 is made up of 13 amino acids. CDR3: CASSRDGGETQYF. The CDR3, as DNA: TGTGCCAGCAGTAGGGACGGAGGAGAGACCCAGTACTTC.

The chain links TRBV30 to TRBJ2-1; 10 bases fit TRBD1. Germline CDR1 is GTSNPN and CDR2 is SVGIG (reference sequence). This CDR3 is 14 amino acids long. With 3 bases clipped from V and 8 bases from J, the junction kept 7 bases outside the gene matches. CDR3 sequence (DNA): TGTGCCTGGAGGAGACAGGGGGCGATTTATGAGCAGTTCTTC. Translating gives CAWRRQGAIYEQFF.

The table lists this clone with a few counts. The chain carries TRBV4-1 and TRBJ2-1; the match to TRBD1 covers 9 bases. The CDR3 is 16 residues long. V lost 3 bases to trimming and J lost 7 bases; unmatched junction nucleotides: 10. Germline CDR1 is MGHRA and CDR2 is YSYEKL. Written as DNA, the CDR3 is TGCGCCAGCAGCCAGCCCGGACAGGGGTCCTCGAATGAGCAGTTCTTC. Protein sequence: CASSQPGQGSSNEQFF.

The genes are TRBV2 and TRBJ1-3, with TRBD1 matching 8 bases. V gave up 6 bases and J gave up 3 bases; unmatched junction bases: 10. The CDR3 is 16 amino acids. Germline V CDR1 and CDR2: SNHLY, FYNNEI. The CDR3 DNA sequence: TGTGCCAGCAGAACCCCCGGACAGGGTTTTGGAAACACCATATATTTT. Amino acid sequence: CASRTPGQGFGNTIYF.

The V call is TRBV11-2, the J call TRBJ1-1; D unclear. V lost 3 bases to trimming and J lost 0 bases, with 8 bases between them. This CDR3 comprises 14 residues. The V gene's germline CDR1 is SGHAT and CDR2 FQNNGV. CDR3 sequence (DNA): TGTGCCAGCAGCTTTGGGAGATTGAACACTGAAGCTTTCTTT. Translated, it gives CASSFGRLNTEAFF.

Turning to this clone: A much larger clone differs from this one at a single base, so this may be a read error. This chain connects TRBV7-2 to TRBJ2-2, with 9 nucleotides matching TRBD1. CDR1 is SGHTA and CDR2 is FQGNSA in the germline V gene. This CDR3 spans 15 amino acids. Trimming cost V 5 bases and J 2 bases; bases outside gene matches: 3. CDR3 sequence reads: CASSVGQGNTGELFF. The CDR3, as DNA: TGTGCCAGCAGCGTGGGACAGGGCAACACCGGGGAGCTGTTTTTT.

This clone was counted once. This rearrangement joins TRBV9 to TRBJ2-1; 11 nucleotides line up with TRBD2. V dropped 3 bases and J dropped 3; count of bases not matched to a gene: 2. Germline assignment: CDR1 SGDLS and CDR2 YYNGEE. This CDR3 is built from 15 residues. CDR3 amino acids: CASSDSGRVYNEQFF. DNA of the CDR3: TGTGCCAGCAGCGATAGCGGGAGGGTCTACAATGAGCAGTTCTTC.

This chain connects TRBV19 to TRBJ1-5; D is perhaps TRBD1 (5 bases). The V end was cut by 6 bases, the J end by 11 bases, with 14 bases between. The CDR3 extends over 12 amino acids. CDR1 is LNHDA, CDR2 SQIVND, per germline (reference sequence). CDR3 loop: CASRGVGLSQHF. CDR3 DNA sequence: TGTGCCAGTAGAGGGGTTGGGCTGTCCCAGCATTTT.

V is TRBV7-9 and J is TRBJ2-1; weak D call: TRBD2 (5 bases). The CDR3 is 15 residues long. Trimming pared 1 base from V and 3 bases from J, leaving 10 bases between. Germline CDR1 is SEHNR and CDR2 is FQNEAQ (reference sequence). CDR3 bases: TGTGCCAGCAGCTTAGTTCTAGCCGACTACAATGAGCAGTTCTTC. As protein: CASSLVLADYNEQFF. The full variable domain, completed using reference TRBV7-9 and TRBJ2-1, is DTGVSQNPRHKITKRGQNVTFRCDPISEHNRLYWYRQTLGQGPEFLTYFQNEAQLEKSRLLSDRFSAERPKGSFSTLEIQRTEQGDSAMYLCASSLVLADYNEQFFGPGTRLTVL.

This clone was counted only a few times. The rearrangement joins TRBV5-6 to TRBJ1-2; D is uncertain. Trimming stripped 2 bases from V and 14 bases from J, with 13 bases between. Per germline, CDR1 SGHDT and CDR2 YYEEEE. This CDR3 contains 11 residues. CDR3 bases: TGTGCCAGCAGCTTTCGGACGGCCGGAACCTTC. It encodes CASSFRTAGTF.

This rearrangement joins TRBV19 to TRBJ1-1; 7 bases are shared with TRBD1. V trimming: 6 bases; J trimming: 4 bases; junction bases outside the gene matches: 5. The CDR3 spans 13 residues. In germline, CDR1 is LNHDA, CDR2 SQIVND (reference sequence). In DNA, the CDR3 is TGTGCCAGTAGCTTACAGGGGATCACTGAAGCTTTCTTT. This encodes CASSLQGITEAFF. Full variable domain (outside the CDR3, taken from reference TRBV19 and TRBJ1-1): DGGITQSPKYLFRKEGQNVTLSCEQNLNHDAMYWYRQDPGQGLRLIYYSQIVNDFQKGDIAEGYSVSREKKESFPLTVTSAQKNPTAFYLCASSLQGITEAFFGQGTRLTVV.